A selection of T cell receptor beta chains follows, all from one sample in a study of T and B cells in COVID-19 patients. TCRdb recomputed calls from the multiplex PCR reads with MiXCR, one row per CDR3 protein. This sample has around 15,000 distinct CDR3 sequences, with 25% to 35% found just once. Input material: blood. These receptors originate from a human donor who had recovered from COVID-19. Both conserved end residues are trimmed from each CDR3. Not every row has a clone size; where given, it reads once, few, many or a size class.

v_call: TRBV27; clone_size: medium-sized; cdr3_aa: ASSLGGITGELF
v_call: TRBV6-5; clone_size: many; cdr3_aa: ASRPTWDRASGYT
v_call: TRBV6-2/TRBV6-3; clone_size: few; cdr3_aa: ASRTSGSSYNEQF
v_call: TRBV15; clone_size: few; cdr3_aa: ATSKQSLQPQH
v_call: TRBV7-2; clone_size: once; cdr3_aa: ASSRNQQAAGTEAF
v_call: TRBV18; clone_size: medium-sized; cdr3_aa: ASSLPGQGAYEQF
v_call: TRBV30; clone_size: .; cdr3_aa: AWSKGMNTEAF
v_call: TRBV5-6; clone_size: few; cdr3_aa: ASSIQGGMNTEAF
v_call: TRBV6-5; clone_size: many; cdr3_aa: ASKGTVSGNTIY
v_call: TRBV11-2; clone_size: few; cdr3_aa: ASSLGTRLNVLT
v_call: TRBV5-1; clone_size: .; cdr3_aa: ASSLVREHGELF
v_call: TRBV28; clone_size: .; cdr3_aa: ASSASWGPGANVLT
v_call: TRBV10-3; clone_size: few; cdr3_aa: AISETSGAYEQY
v_call: TRBV19; clone_size: medium-sized; cdr3_aa: ASSTAHQAGELF
v_call: TRBV11-3; clone_size: medium-sized; cdr3_aa: ASSLAGLRRDTQY
v_call: TRBV20-1; clone_size: few; cdr3_aa: SAEGAAPLEQY
v_call: TRBV7-2; clone_size: .; cdr3_aa: ASSLIPTAYEQY
v_call: TRBV30; clone_size: .; cdr3_aa: AWSVNSVSGNTIY
v_call: TRBV5-6; clone_size: medium-sized; cdr3_aa: ASSFGGEQF
v_call: TRBV18; clone_size: medium-sized; cdr3_aa: ASSPPGLAGGGEQF
v_call: TRBV20-1; clone_size: .; cdr3_aa: SAAFRGMLLFEQY
v_call: TRBV29-1; clone_size: medium-sized; cdr3_aa: SVESGTSREQY
v_call: TRBV29-1; clone_size: medium-sized; cdr3_aa: SVAGGNYGYT
v_call: TRBV30; clone_size: few; cdr3_aa: AWKRGGTDTQY
v_call: TRBV18; clone_size: few; cdr3_aa: ASSPDPNQPQH
v_call: TRBV30; clone_size: .; cdr3_aa: AWSLGSRHTEAF
v_call: TRBV19; clone_size: few; cdr3_aa: ATTPLRGNQPQH